This T cell receptor beta chain originates from a study of T cell responses to AZD1222 COVID-19 vaccine (dated by TCRdb to 2020 to 2022). General notes on the study: AZD1222 recipients with second doses at about 4 weeks or about 12 weeks were pooled, because spike-specific TCR depth and breadth did not differ between schedules. Enrollment into the trials was organized by age into subgroups of 18-55, 56-69 and 70-plus years, and those subgroups contained about 150, 27 and 61 TCR-sequenced participants, respectively. TCR sequencing covered 233 trial participants: 207 given two doses of AZD1222 and 26 given two doses of MenACWY control vaccine.

The CDR3 measures 15 amino acids from cysteine to phenylalanine. Only the CDR3 portion is preserved as DNA: 45 bases, with reading frame beginning at the first base. As encoded in the germline V gene, CDR1 is SGDLS while CDR2 is YYNGEE. Germline trimming: 3 bases from V, 4 bases from J; junction bases outside gene matches: 7. The CDR3 regions of human TCRbeta chains were subjected to immunosequencing. Per the original workflow: Repertoire TCRs were checked for matches against a reference library of SARS-CoV-2-specific TCRs that had been generated using the MIRA antigen-specificity platform. Breadth was defined as the fraction of unique TCRs that were SARS-CoV-2-associated, and depth was defined as the fraction of total T cells that were SARS-CoV-2-associated. Each spike-specific TCR was assigned to its reactive spike region and to a CD4 or CD8 class using the MIRA data. Log10-transformed breadth and depth values were compared by one-way ANOVA with Sidak's multiple comparisons tests. Here the immuneACCESS table is served through TCRdb, limited to in-frame sequences with V and J called. Missing clones are a known gap in these copies; in checked studies unresolved V genes cover under half, and the rest lacks a known reason. The D gene and trimming were derived from the DNA, and the V and J assignments and clone size from that table. Across this sample there are 180,000 or so clones, with roughly nine tenths seen only once. The top ten clones comprise under 2% of the sample.

What the time point label conveys for this sample: baseline before first vaccination. The vaccinee samples were drawn from two UK trials, COV001 and COV002, one of which was a single-blind randomized controlled phase 2/3 trial testing AZD1222 (ChAdOx1 nCoV-19) in healthy adults. For TCRbeta chain sequencing, PBMC samples from trial participants were taken at day 0 and at day 28 after the second dose. Comment on this clone: Its antigen is still unknown. No per-base quality is available; no much larger clone lies one base away.

Overall study outcomes, separate from this receptor: The vaccine-associated CD4 TCRs covered the entire spike protein, and the dominant responses fell in regions 160-218 and 743-854. Reportedly, close to half of the unique spike-specific TCRs recognized epitopes lying outside the regions that are mutated in the B.1.351 and B.1.1.7 variants. Most participants were white British and females outnumbered males, and the authors suggested that clonal diversity may have been underestimated. Because no day 14 peak-response samples were available, repertoires were characterized only after the peak T cell response. After two AZD1222 doses, both the breadth and the depth of spike-specific TCRs were significantly higher than at day 0 and than in MenACWY recipients. Conclusions about previously exposed vaccinees were limited because only a handful of AZD1222 recipients were SARS-CoV-2 seropositive at baseline. In the small 56-69-year group, the increase in depth fell short of significance, most likely because of low power.

Source: peripheral blood, taken on day 0 of AZD1222 vaccination. The clonotype was recovered from an adult in good health. The sequence is built from TRBV9 and TRBJ2-3, with 8 junctional bases fitting TRBD2. The base sequence is TGTGCCAGCAGCGAACCCGGGAGGGCCCCAGATACGCAGTATTTT. Its product reads: CASSEPGRAPDTQYF. The entire variable domain, with the stretches around the CDR3 drawn from the reference TRBV9 and TRBJ2-3 proteins, is DSGVTQTPKHLITATGQRVTLRCSPRSGDLSVYWYQQSLDQGLQFLIQYYNGEERAKGNILERFSAQQFPDLHSELNLSSLELGDSALYFCASSEPGRAPDTQYFGPGTRLTVL.